Listed below are T cell receptor beta chains from one sample, sequenced in a study of T-cell memory formation after mild COVID-19. TCRdb reprocessed the 5' RACE reads via MiXCR and lists one record per CDR3 protein. This sample carries around 250,000 distinct CDR3 sequences, 8% to 10% of them seen once, and the ten largest clones take around 23%. The specimen sequenced was PBMCs or a T cell subset sorted from them (not recorded which). The source of these receptors is a man younger than 35 who had mild COVID-19 (a few samples of this study predate the infection). Cell type and time point are not known. CDR3s include the opening cysteine and the closing phenylalanine or tryptophan. The D gene is left open where the match is weak. The listing skips clone size in some rows; elsewhere it reads once, few, many or a size class.

V gene	D gene	J gene	clone size	CDR3 protein	CDR3 DNA
TRBV7-8	TRBD2	TRBJ2-5	few	CASSSRTSGGRETQYF	TGTGCCAGCAGCTCCCGGACTAGCGGGGGAAGAGAGACCCAGTACTTC
TRBV27	TRBD1	TRBJ1-5	few	CASSFVPGGTQPQHF	TGTGCCAGCAGTTTTGTGCCAGGGGGTACACAGCCCCAGCATTTT
TRBV29-1	.	TRBJ2-5	.	CSVEDWGFGETQYF	TGCAGCGTTGAAGATTGGGGATTTGGGGAGACCCAGTACTTC
TRBV12-3/TRBV12-4	TRBD2	TRBJ2-4	many	CASRLEKRGAQISKLAKNIQYF	TGTGCCAGCAGACTCGAAAAGCGGGGGGCACAAATTAGTAAACTAGCCAAAAACATTCAGTACTTC
TRBV5-1	.	TRBJ2-2	few	CASSLGGAWNTGELFF	TGCGCCAGCAGCTTGGGGGGGGCCTGGAACACCGGGGAGCTGTTTTTT
TRBV5-1	.	TRBJ2-5	many	CASGSLGGAGETQYF	TGCGCCAGCGGATCCCTGGGGGGGGCCGGGGAGACCCAGTACTTC
TRBV4-3	.	TRBJ1-1	many	CASRKAINTEAFF	TGCGCCAGCCGGAAAGCGATTAACACTGAAGCTTTCTTT
TRBV2	.	TRBJ1-5	.	CASSGREGNQPQHF	TGTGCCAGCAGTGGAAGGGAAGGCAATCAGCCCCAGCATTTT
TRBV10-3	.	TRBJ1-2	.	CAIRGSDNYGYTF	TGTGCCATCAGGGGGAGCGATAACTATGGCTACACCTTC
TRBV3-1	.	TRBJ2-3	few	CASSQPPGGTDTQYF	TGTGCCAGCAGCCAACCACCCGGGGGCACAGATACGCAGTATTTT
TRBV5-1	TRBD1	TRBJ2-1	.	CASSLDPGGKVRYNEQFF	TGCGCCAGCAGCTTGGACCCAGGGGGCAAGGTACGATACAATGAGCAGTTCTTC
TRBV30	TRBD2	TRBJ2-5	.	CAWSVLERGVQETQYF	TGTGCCTGGAGTGTACTAGAGCGGGGTGTACAAGAGACCCAGTACTTC
TRBV12-3/TRBV12-4	TRBD1	TRBJ1-4	many	CASSLSSGGGNEKLFF	TGTGCCAGCAGTTTAAGCTCAGGGGGAGGGAATGAAAAACTGTTTTTT
TRBV4-3	TRBD1	TRBJ2-7	.	CASSLDRGPYEQYF	TGCGCCAGCAGCCTCGACAGGGGACCCTACGAGCAGTACTTC
TRBV6-2/TRBV6-3	TRBD1	TRBJ2-7	.	CAKINSGTGGLSYEQYF	TGTGCCAAGATAAATTCCGGGACAGGGGGCCTCTCCTACGAGCAGTACTTC
TRBV15	.	TRBJ2-5	few	CATSRAPQYQETQYF	TGTGCCACCAGCAGAGCTCCCCAGTACCAAGAGACCCAGTACTTC
TRBV4-1	.	TRBJ2-5	many	CASSFGQKETQYF	TGCGCCAGCAGCTTTGGACAGAAGGAGACCCAGTACTTC
TRBV7-9	TRBD1	TRBJ2-7	few	CASSFGTGIYEQYF	TGTGCCAGCAGCTTTGGGACAGGAATTTACGAGCAGTACTTC
TRBV5-1	.	TRBJ2-7	few	CASSLLRGPAYEQYF	TGCGCCAGCAGCTTGCTGCGGGGGCCAGCCTACGAGCAGTACTTC
TRBV5-1	TRBD2	TRBJ2-1	.	CASSLVAGLAGPEQFF	TGCGCCAGCAGCTTGGTGGCGGGGCTAGCGGGGCCCGAGCAGTTCTTC
TRBV20-1	.	TRBJ1-4	few	CSARDTQGGKLFF	TGCAGTGCTAGAGATACCCAGGGAGGAAAACTGTTTTTT
TRBV7-2	.	TRBJ2-5	.	CASSQGPGWETQYF	TGTGCCAGCAGCCAAGGCCCTGGGTGGGAGACCCAGTACTTC
TRBV7-9	.	TRBJ2-3	few	CASSFSGTVTDTQYF	TGTGCCAGCAGCTTTTCCGGGACGGTGACAGATACGCAGTATTTT
TRBV11-2	.	TRBJ1-2	.	CASSLSGGWGYTF	TGTGCCAGCAGCTTATCGGGGGGCTGGGGCTACACCTTC
TRBV15	TRBD1	TRBJ1-5	.	CATSRAGTGDRQPQHF	TGTGCCACCAGCAGAGCCGGAACAGGGGATAGGCAGCCCCAGCATTTT
TRBV6-5	TRBD1	TRBJ2-5	.	CASRSTGTGGETQYF	TGTGCCAGCAGGTCGACCGGGACAGGGGGAGAGACCCAGTACTTC
TRBV2	TRBD2	TRBJ2-1	.	CASTRLAGGFGEKFF	TGTGCCAGCACCCGACTAGCGGGGGGCTTCGGTGAGAAGTTCTTC
TRBV27	.	TRBJ1-4	.	CASSLSRQGGEKLFF	TGTGCCAGCAGTTTATCCCGTCAGGGAGGTGAAAAACTGTTTTTT
TRBV6-5	.	TRBJ2-1	.	CASSYSVVYNEQFF	TGTGCCAGCAGTTACTCTGTAGTCTACAATGAGCAGTTCTTC
TRBV20-1	.	TRBJ1-1	.	CSATRGKEAFF	TGCAGTGCTACAAGGGGGAAGGAAGCTTTCTTT
TRBV20-1	TRBD2	TRBJ2-5	.	CGTSGEETQYF	TGCGGCACCAGCGGGGAAGAGACCCAGTACTTC
TRBV4-3	TRBD1	TRBJ2-2	few	CASSLFPGQGTGELFF	TGCGCCAGCAGCCTTTTCCCGGGACAGGGAACCGGGGAGCTGTTTTTT
TRBV10-1	.	TRBJ2-1	.	CASSANYRDNEQFF	TGCGCCAGCAGTGCAAATTACAGGGACAATGAGCAGTTCTTC
TRBV20-1	TRBD1	TRBJ1-1	many	CSARPPTGAPTEAFF	TGCAGTGCTAGGCCCCCGACAGGGGCCCCCACTGAAGCTTTCTTT
TRBV18	.	TRBJ1-2	few	CASSPPGAARGYTF	TGTGCCAGCTCACCACCAGGGGCGGCTAGGGGCTACACCTTC
TRBV3-1	.	TRBJ1-6	.	CASSQGGGGPNSPLHF	TGTGCCAGCAGCCAAGGGGGTGGGGGTCCCAATTCACCCCTCCACTTT
TRBV29-1	.	TRBJ2-1	few	CSVEDRGEQFF	TGCAGCGTTGAAGATAGGGGTGAGCAGTTCTTC
TRBV4-3	.	TRBJ1-1	.	CASSGSVTNTEAFF	TGCGCCAGCAGCGGTTCAGTAACGAACACTGAAGCTTTCTTT
TRBV20-1	.	TRBJ2-5	.	CSARRGPTQYF	TGCAGTGCTAGAAGAGGACCGACCCAGTACTTC
TRBV4-3	.	TRBJ2-3	.	CASSFSGGLAGTDTQYF	TGCGCCAGCAGCTTCTCAGGGGGGCTAGCGGGCACAGATACGCAGTATTTT
TRBV6-2/TRBV6-3	.	TRBJ2-5	.	CASRPFGRQETQYF	TGTGCCAGCAGACCCTTCGGACGTCAAGAGACCCAGTACTTC